A selection of T cell receptor beta chains follows, all from one sample in a study of CD8 T cells in ankylosing spondylitis. TCRdb re-analysed the 5' RACE reads in MiXCR, keeping a single row per CDR3 protein. The data show roughly 180,000 distinct CDR3 sequences, around 8.9% seen once. The sample comprised blood, either unsorted or a sorted T cell fraction (not recorded which). These receptors came from a female donor with ankylosing spondylitis or in good health (not recorded which). Both conserved end residues are part of each CDR3. Each record gives: J gene, V gene, clone size, D gene, CDR3 DNA, CDR3 protein. The D gene is left open where the match is weak. Expanded clones get a size class; other rows say once, few or many, or leave the size out.

J: TRBJ2-3
V: TRBV11-2
size: -
D: -
DNA: TGTGCCAGCAGCTTATCAGTGGTTGCCACAGATACGCAGTATTTT
CDR3: CASSLSVVATDTQYF

J: TRBJ2-3
V: TRBV29-1
size: -
D: TRBD1
DNA: TGCAGCGTTGTTGGCCCTACGGGACAGGGTATAACAGATACGCAGTATTTT
CDR3: CSVVGPTGQGITDTQYF

J: TRBJ1-5
V: TRBV6-7
size: once
D: -
DNA: TGTGCCAGCACCCCCCGTCCCCCGGGACGGACCACAGATACGCAGCATTTT
CDR3: CASTPRPPGRTTDTQHF

J: TRBJ2-1
V: TRBV5-5
size: few
D: -
DNA: TGTGCCAGCAGCCCCCCTGGAGGGACCCACAATGAGCAGTTCTTC
CDR3: CASSPPGGTHNEQFF

J: TRBJ2-2
V: TRBV12-3/TRBV12-4
size: -
D: TRBD2
DNA: TGTGCCAGCAGTGAAAGGGGACTAGCGGGGGTCGGAACCGGGGAGCTGTTTTTT
CDR3: CASSERGLAGVGTGELFF

J: TRBJ2-1
V: TRBV2
size: -
D: TRBD2
DNA: TGTGCCAGCAGTGGAGCGGGGTATGAGCAGTTCTTC
CDR3: CASSGAGYEQFF

J: TRBJ2-1
V: TRBV4-3
size: few
D: TRBD2
DNA: TGCGCCAGCAGCCAAGATCTCGGGGGGGACAATGAGCAGTTCTTC
CDR3: CASSQDLGGDNEQFF

J: TRBJ2-7
V: TRBV21-1
size: -
D: -
DNA: TGTGCCAGCAGCAAAAACGATTACGAGCAGTACTTC
CDR3: CASSKNDYEQYF

J: TRBJ2-5
V: TRBV29-1
size: few
D: TRBD1
DNA: TGCAGCGTTGAGAACAGGGGGCTACGGGAGACCCAGTACTTC
CDR3: CSVENRGLRETQYF

J: TRBJ2-7
V: TRBV19
size: few
D: TRBD1
DNA: TGTGCCAGTAGTAAAATACGGGACAGGGGTCCCTACGAGCAGTACTTC
CDR3: CASSKIRDRGPYEQYF

J: TRBJ2-7
V: TRBV27
size: -
D: TRBD1
DNA: TGTGCCAGCAGCCCGGGACAGGGTATGTGGGAGCAGTACTTC
CDR3: CASSPGQGMWEQYF

J: TRBJ2-3
V: TRBV6-5
size: -
D: TRBD2
DNA: TGTGCCAGCAGTTATCAGCGGGAAAGGGTAGTAGGGACAGATACGCAGTATTTT
CDR3: CASSYQRERVVGTDTQYF

J: TRBJ1-1
V: TRBV5-4
size: few
D: -
DNA: TGTGCCAGCAGCTTGGGGTATAACACTGAAGCTTTCTTT
CDR3: CASSLGYNTEAFF

J: TRBJ2-2
V: TRBV7-9
size: -
D: -
DNA: TGTGCCAGCAGCTTGAAGAGCGGGGAGCTGTTTTTT
CDR3: CASSLKSGELFF